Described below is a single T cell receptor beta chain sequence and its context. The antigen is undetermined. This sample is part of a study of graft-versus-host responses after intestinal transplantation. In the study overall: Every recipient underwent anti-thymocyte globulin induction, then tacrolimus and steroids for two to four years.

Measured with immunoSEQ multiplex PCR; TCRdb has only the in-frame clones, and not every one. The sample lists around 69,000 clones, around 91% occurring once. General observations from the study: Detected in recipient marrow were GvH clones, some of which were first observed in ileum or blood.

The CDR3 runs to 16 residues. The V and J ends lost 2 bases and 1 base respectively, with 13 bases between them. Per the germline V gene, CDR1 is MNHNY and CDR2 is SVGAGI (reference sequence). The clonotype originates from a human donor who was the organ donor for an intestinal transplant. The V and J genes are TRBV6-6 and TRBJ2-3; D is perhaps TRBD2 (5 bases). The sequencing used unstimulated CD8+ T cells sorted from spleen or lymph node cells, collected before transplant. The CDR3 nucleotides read TGTGCCAGCAGTTACCCGCCACGGCGGGGCACAGATACGCAGTATTTT. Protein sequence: CASSYPPRRGTDTQYF.